These 13 T cell receptor beta chains were sequenced from one sample in a study of T-cell memory formation after mild COVID-19. From the 5' RACE reads, TCRdb called clonotypes with MiXCR, one entry per CDR3 protein. The sample carries about 170,000 distinct CDR3 sequences, 10% to 15% recorded once. The source material was PBMCs or a T cell subset sorted from them (not recorded which). The receptor source for this set is a man between 18 and 29 years old who had mild COVID-19 (a few samples of this study predate the infection). Cell type and time point are not known.

A few counts support this clonotype. The chain couples TRBV5-1 to TRBJ1-6; tentative D call: TRBD1 (6 bases). V was cut by 1 base and J by 4 bases, with 6 bases left in between. The length of the CDR3 is 14 residues. Germline V lookup: CDR1 SGHRS, CDR2 YFSETQ. The CDR3 sequence: CASSLQGYNSPLHF. DNA of the CDR3: TGCGCCAGCAGCTTGCAGGGGTATAATTCACCCCTCCACTTT.

The V gene is TRBV7-9, the J gene TRBJ1-4; a possible D gene is TRBD1 (5 bases). The CDR3 has 14 residues. CDR1 is SEHNR, CDR2 FQNEAQ, per germline (reference sequence). Trimming removed 5 bases from V and 4 bases from J, with 11 bases in between. The CDR3 DNA is TGTGCCAGCAGCCACGGGACGGATAATGAAAAACTGTTTTTT. This gives the protein CASSHGTDNEKLFF. Variable domain in full (rest from reference TRBV7-9 and TRBJ1-4): DTGVSQNPRHKITKRGQNVTFRCDPISEHNRLYWYRQTLGQGPEFLTYFQNEAQLEKSRLLSDRFSAERPKGSFSTLEIQRTEQGDSAMYLCASSHGTDNEKLFFGSGTQLSVL.

The chain recombines TRBV5-1 with TRBJ1-6, with D tentatively TRBD1 (5 bases). The germline CDR1 and CDR2 sequences are SGHRS and YFSETQ. This CDR3 region has 13 residues. V lost 6 bases to trimming and J lost 10 bases, with 14 bases between them. The CDR3 loop is CASTGEGLSPLHF. Here the CDR3 DNA reads TGCGCCAGCACTGGGGAGGGGCTCTCACCCCTCCACTTT.

J is TRBJ1-2 and V is TRBV6-1; D is perhaps TRBD1 (6 bases). The CDR3 is 14 amino acids. Germline V gene data show CDR1 as MNHNS and CDR2 as SASEGT. V was clipped by 1 base and J by 2 bases, with 8 bases between them. CDR3 residues: CASSEGTVNYGYTF. The CDR3 DNA is TGTGCCAGCAGTGAAGGGACAGTGAACTATGGCTACACCTTC.

In its sample, this clonotype was seen a few times. The chain joins TRBV27 to TRBJ1-2, with D maybe TRBD1 (5 bases). The V gene's germline CDR1 is MNHEY and CDR2 SMNVEV (reference sequence). The CDR3 spans 14 residues. V lost 3 bases to trimming and J lost 6 bases, with 14 bases between them. This CDR3 is CASSFRGVNNGYTF. CDR3 nucleotide sequence: TGTGCCAGCAGTTTCCGGGGGGTTAATAATGGCTACACCTTC.

This clonotype was found a few times. This chain connects TRBV6-6 to TRBJ2-7, with D maybe TRBD1 (6 bases). The V gene's germline CDR1 is MNHNY and CDR2 SVGAGI (reference sequence). This CDR3 is 14 amino acids long. V shed 7 bases and J shed 6 bases, with 19 bases lying between them. The CDR3 sequence is CASTPRGTSLEQYF. The CDR3 bases are TGTGCCAGCACTCCCAGGGGCACCAGTCTCGAGCAGTACTTC.

This clonotype has more than one count but fewer than ten. The V and J genes are TRBV15 and TRBJ1-4; 9 bases line up with TRBD1. The V and J ends lost 5 bases and 3 bases, in that order; junction bases with no gene match: 7. Germline V gene sequence: CDR1 LNHNV, CDR2 YYDKDF (reference sequence). The CDR3 loop spans 16 amino acids. The CDR3 region is CATSRRQGGANEKLFF. The CDR3 coding sequence is TGTGCCACCAGCCGCCGACAGGGGGGAGCTAATGAAAAACTGTTTTTT.

The rearrangement uses TRBV5-1 and TRBJ2-3; the D gene is possibly TRBD2 (6 bases). Germline V gives CDR1 SGHRS, CDR2 YFSETQ. The CDR3 has 14 residues. The ends were cut back, 3 bases at V and 5 bases at J, with 13 bases in the middle. The CDR3 nucleotides read TGCGCCAGCAGCTGGACCCTTAGCGGAGATACGCAGTATTTT. Protein product: CASSWTLSGDTQYF.

The chain links TRBV11-2 to TRBJ2-7, with TRBD2 matching over 9 bases. Germline CDR1 reads SGHAT; CDR2 reads FQNNGV. This CDR3 contains 15 residues. Unmatched junction bases numbered 7, after V lost 6 bases and J lost 1 base. The CDR3: CASRGNLAGSYEQYF. CDR3 sequence (DNA): TGTGCCAGCAGGGGTAATCTAGCGGGGTCCTACGAGCAGTACTTC.

This clonotype was seen a handful of times. This sequence joins TRBV7-9 and TRBJ2-5; unclear D gene. Germline CDR1 SEHNR, CDR2 FQNEAQ (reference sequence). V was clipped by 5 bases and J by 1 base, with 14 bases between them. The CDR3 is 15 amino acids. The DNA of the CDR3 is TGTGCCAGCAGCCTCGGACGGAGAACCCAAGAGACCCAGTACTTC. Amino acid sequence: CASSLGRRTQETQYF.

The genes are TRBV10-3 and TRBJ1-3; the D gene is possibly TRBD1 (5 bases). Trimming shortened V by 4 bases and J by 2 bases, and 9 bases separated the two germline ends. Germline CDR1 reads ENHRY; CDR2 reads SYGVKD. CDR3 length: 14 residues. The CDR3 DNA is TGTGCCATCAGTGCCGGGACGGCTGGAAACACCATATATTTT. The encoded protein is CAISAGTAGNTIYF.

The chain combines TRBV14 with TRBJ2-7; D is unclear. Trimming removed 1 base at V and 0 bases at J, with 10 bases between. CDR1 SGHDN and CDR2 FVKESK come from the germline V gene. The CDR3 is made up of 15 amino acids. The CDR3 coding sequence is TGTGCCAGCAGCCAAGTCGCCAGGAACTCCTACGAGCAGTACTTC. Encoded protein: CASSQVARNSYEQYF.

This clonotype was counted many times. The chain recombines TRBV12-3 or TRBV12-4 with TRBJ1-1, with 9 positions matching TRBD1. The V gene end was trimmed by 6 bases and the J gene end by 4 bases; junction bases not matched to a gene: 6. The CDR3 covers 14 residues. The CDR3 nucleotides read TGTGCCAGCAGCTCACAGGGGGCCGGCACTGAAGCTTTCTTT. This encodes CASSSQGAGTEAFF.